Below, one T cell receptor (beta chain) is given with its context. The target of this receptor is not known. A read error may account for a junction end that differs from germline. The data were taken from a study of shared clonotypes between healthy human individuals (dated by TCRdb to the early 2020s). A note on the overall study: The cohort comprised two women and three men aged 18 to 49 years. Blood TCR repertoires of a handful of healthy adults were deeply sequenced to estimate repertoire size and the extent of clonotype sharing between individuals. Different laboratories and diverse techniques were used to prepare libraries and sequence TCR repertoires, to increase sequencing depth and limit assay-specific biases. Between about 0.8 and 9.5 billion PBMCs per donor were obtained by leukapheresis. For each donor, CD4 naive and CD4 memory were each run on three plates, CD8 naive on two plates, and CD8 memory on one plate.

From a lookup of the germline V gene (reference sequence), CDR1 and CDR2 are SSHAT and FNYEAQ. The cysteine opens and the phenylalanine closes a CDR3 of 15 amino acids. The kept DNA is CDR3 alone, 45 bases in frame from the first base. Beyond this particular receptor, the publication reports: When a few donors were compared, the shared fraction of clonotypes was 5% to 6.5% for naive CD4, approximately 3.3% for naive CD8, 2.3% for memory CD4, and around 0.37% for memory CD8. Larger estimated clonotype richness was generally found for naive subsets than for memory subsets. Higher generation probabilities were observed for clonotypes shared by all four sorted-subset donors than for non-shared clonotypes. Incomplete sequencing was indicated by rarefaction of sorted-subset datasets, despite the large sequencing depth. Because the study included a small number of donors, the genetic and exposure-history diversity represented was limited. Pairwise subsampling led to the expectation that sequencing depth would affect the degree of clonotype sharing among donors. Only blood was sampled, and tissue TCR repertoires likely differ from those in blood.

The donors were healthy, HIV-negative adults with no recently reported acute infections or vaccinations. Every donor was a Caucasian adult living in Nashville, Tennessee, USA. CD4+ T cells were enriched by magnetic negative selection, after which naive cells were positively selected on CD45RA and the negative fraction was taken as the memory subset. Blood was collected by leukapheresis, and PBMCs were isolated by Ficoll-Histopaque density gradient centrifugation and then cryopreserved in liquid nitrogen vapor phase. Analytical flow cytometry was used to check the purity and quantity of each magnetically sorted T cell population. From each sorted fraction, genomic DNA was isolated and quantified by UV absorbance on a Nanodrop 2000c. Using the deep immunoSEQ assay, multiplex PCR amplified TCR CDR3 regions from genomic DNA. For each cell subset, the extracted genomic DNA was distributed evenly across all wells of several immunoSEQ 96-well plates, and each plate served as one replicate. For sorted subsets, 200 ng of genomic DNA, equivalent to some 30,000 T cell genomes, went into each replicate PCR. The purified libraries were quantified using a Qubit 3.0 fluorometer, sized with a Bioanalyzer 2100, and then quantified again using the KAPA Library Quantification kit. Each immunoSEQ 96-well plate was sequenced on its own single-read 150-cycle Illumina NextSeq 550 flow cell. The study's own analysis went as follows. Because the immunoSEQ output held only junctional sequences and lacked quality scores, the filtering could not match the filtering applied to full-length reads. To assign V/J genes and CDR3, sequences were annotated against IMGT germline references using PyIR, a Python wrapper for IgBLAST v1.9. Reads were removed for weak V/J assignments (E-value above 1e-6), missing CDR3, stop codons, out-of-frame junctions, or ambiguous translated residues. V3J clonotypes were defined by identical inferred V gene, J gene, and CDR3 amino acid sequence. The percentage overlap between two repertoires was calculated by dividing the number of shared unique clonotypes by the size of the smaller repertoire. RTK rarefaction, the Chao1 estimator, and Recon v2.1 estimates of unobserved clonotypes were used to assess repertoire richness. Generation probabilities for all TCRbeta clonotypes obtained by the gDNA method from a handful of donors were computed using OLGA. This is the immuneACCESS table as TCRdb keeps it, with only in-frame sequences that have V and J called. A part of the clones is gone; compared with another copy, unresolved V genes explain less than half, and the rest is unexplained. Clonal size and the V and J genes are those of that table, whereas D and trimming came from the DNA. Present in this sample are 1,400,000 or so clones, 98% of which were seen just once. The ten largest clones represent 0.36% of the sample.

Sequenced sample: naive CD4+ T cells sorted from blood. The cell subset or site tag for this specimen amounts to: CD45RA+ positively selected. The TCR comes from a man aged 25 to 40 in good health. The chain is made from TRBV7-7 and TRBJ2-5, with TRBD2 matching 9 junction bases. This receptor carries the CDR3 CASSLATSGAGTQYF. The bases are TGTGCTAGCAGCTTAGCGACTAGCGGAGCTGGGACCCAGTACTTC.